This TCR beta chain was captured in a study of PD-L1 blockade in urothelial cancer. As for the study in general: Between 0 and 3 chemotherapy regimens preceded treatment for each patient. Reported median T cell count for blood samples was more than 110,000.

The repertoire was sequenced with immunoSEQ multiplex PCR; TCRdb's copy has only in-frame clones and lacks some. The sample consists of tens of thousands of clones, about 89% of them appearing once. The time point: peripheral blood 6 weeks after treatment start. All patients handed over anywhere from 1 to 8 samples, pretreatment and on-treatment. With V trimmed by 4 bases and J by 3 bases, 5 bases remained unmatched. Per the germline V gene, CDR1 is SQVTM and CDR2 is ANQGSEA. CDR3 length equals 14 residues. Source: PBMCs, taken around atezolizumab (anti-PD-L1) treatment. The chain combines TRBV29-1 with TRBJ1-2; TRBD1 matches at 10 bases. The sequence derives from a man between 65 and 85 years old with urothelial cancer. CDR3 residues: CSVGQGANDYGYTF. In DNA, the CDR3 is TGCAGCGTTGGACAGGGGGCGAATGACTATGGCTACACCTTC.